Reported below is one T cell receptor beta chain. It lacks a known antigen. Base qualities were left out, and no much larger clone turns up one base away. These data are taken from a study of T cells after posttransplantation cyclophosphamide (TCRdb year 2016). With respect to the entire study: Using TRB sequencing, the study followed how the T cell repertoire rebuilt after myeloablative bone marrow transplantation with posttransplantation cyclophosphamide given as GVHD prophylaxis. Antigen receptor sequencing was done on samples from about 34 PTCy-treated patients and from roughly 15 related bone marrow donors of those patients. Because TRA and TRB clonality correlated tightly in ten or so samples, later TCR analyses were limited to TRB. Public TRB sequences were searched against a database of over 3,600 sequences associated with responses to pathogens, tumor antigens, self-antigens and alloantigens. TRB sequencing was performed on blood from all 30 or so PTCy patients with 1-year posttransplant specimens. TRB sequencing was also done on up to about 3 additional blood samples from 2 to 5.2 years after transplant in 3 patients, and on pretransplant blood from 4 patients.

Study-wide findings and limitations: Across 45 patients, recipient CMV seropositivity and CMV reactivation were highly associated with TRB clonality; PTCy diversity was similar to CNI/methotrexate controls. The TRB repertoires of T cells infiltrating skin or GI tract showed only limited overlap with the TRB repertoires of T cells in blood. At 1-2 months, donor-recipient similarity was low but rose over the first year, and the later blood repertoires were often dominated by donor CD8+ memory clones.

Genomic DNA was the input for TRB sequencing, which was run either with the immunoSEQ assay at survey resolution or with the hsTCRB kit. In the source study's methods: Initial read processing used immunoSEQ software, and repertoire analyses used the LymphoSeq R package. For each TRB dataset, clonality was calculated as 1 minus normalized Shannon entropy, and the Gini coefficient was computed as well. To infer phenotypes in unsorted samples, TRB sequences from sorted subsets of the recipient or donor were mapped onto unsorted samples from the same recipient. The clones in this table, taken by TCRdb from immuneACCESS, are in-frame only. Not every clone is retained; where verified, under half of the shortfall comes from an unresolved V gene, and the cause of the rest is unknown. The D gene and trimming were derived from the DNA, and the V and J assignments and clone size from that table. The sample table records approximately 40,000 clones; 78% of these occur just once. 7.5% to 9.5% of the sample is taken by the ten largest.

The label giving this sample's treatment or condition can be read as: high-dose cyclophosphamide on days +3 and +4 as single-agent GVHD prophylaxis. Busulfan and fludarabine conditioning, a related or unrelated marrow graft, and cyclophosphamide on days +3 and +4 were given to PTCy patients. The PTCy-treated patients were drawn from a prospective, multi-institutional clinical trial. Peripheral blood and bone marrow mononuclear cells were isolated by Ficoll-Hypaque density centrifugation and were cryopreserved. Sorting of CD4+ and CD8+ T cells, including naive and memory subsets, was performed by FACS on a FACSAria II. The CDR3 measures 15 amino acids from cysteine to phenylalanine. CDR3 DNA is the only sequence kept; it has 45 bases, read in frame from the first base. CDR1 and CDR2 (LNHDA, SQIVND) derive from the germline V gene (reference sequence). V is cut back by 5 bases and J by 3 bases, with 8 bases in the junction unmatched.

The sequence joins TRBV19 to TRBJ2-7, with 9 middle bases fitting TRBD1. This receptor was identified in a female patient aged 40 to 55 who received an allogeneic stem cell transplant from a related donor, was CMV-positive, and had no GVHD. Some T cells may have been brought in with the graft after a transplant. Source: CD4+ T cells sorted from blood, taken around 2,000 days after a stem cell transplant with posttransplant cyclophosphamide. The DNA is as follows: TGTGCCAGTAGTCGGGGACAGGGACGGTTCTACGAGCAGTACTTC. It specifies CASSRGQGRFYEQYF.